This T cell receptor (beta chain) came from a study of OX40 agonist ivuxolimab in advanced cancers. Study findings and constraints: At doses 0.1 to 3.0 mg/kg, CD4+ and CD8+ clones expanded.

In regard to this clone: What it binds is not known.

Autoimmune disease history or systemic immunosuppression excluded patients. V dropped 8 bases and J dropped 6; count of bases not matched to a gene: 10. In germline, CDR1 is MNHEY, CDR2 SMNVEV (reference sequence). This CDR3 comprises 14 residues. The repertoire was sequenced with immunoSEQ multiplex PCR; TCRdb's copy has only in-frame clones and lacks some. This table has about 58,000 clones, about 89% appearing once. The chain carries TRBV27 and TRBJ2-1, with 7 positions matching TRBD1. The source of this sequence is an adult with an advanced solid tumor such as melanoma, head and neck, liver or kidney cancer. The sample consisted of CD4+ or CD8+ T cells sorted from blood, taken in a trial of the OX40 agonist ivuxolimab. CDR3 sequence reads: CASRTGGPLNEQFF. The CDR3 DNA sequence: TGTGCCAGCCGGACAGGAGGTCCCCTCAATGAGCAGTTCTTC.